The 4 T cell receptor beta chains below were found in one sample sequenced in a study of control samples from healthy donors and cancer patients. Only in-frame clones appear in the TCRdb table, and some are missing; sequencing was by immunoSEQ multiplex PCR. The repertoire holds some 95,000 clones, with 88% as singletons. The sequencing input was blood. The origin of the receptors is a man aged 30-40 years in good health.

The J gene is TRBJ2-1, the V gene TRBV12-3 or TRBV12-4, with D unresolved. CDR3 length equals 13 residues. V lost 7 bases and J lost 5, with 12 bases in between. Written as DNA, the CDR3 is TGTGCCAGCACAACTCGAAGACACAATGAGCAGTTCTTC. This sequence encodes CASTTRRHNEQFF.

The gene calls are TRBV24-1 and TRBJ2-3, with D possibly being TRBD2 (7 bases). The CDR3 has 16 amino acids. Germline lookup yields CDR1 KGHDR and CDR2 SFDVKD. Trimming left V 3 bases short and J 0 bases short, with 12 bases between. CDR3 amino acids: CATSDRGGHSTDTQYF. In DNA form, the CDR3 reads TGTGCCACCAGTGATAGGGGGGGGCACAGCACAGATACGCAGTATTTT.

This clone has only one observation. The rearrangement joins TRBV25-1 to TRBJ2-7; the D is unclear. Per germline, CDR1 MGHDK and CDR2 SYGVNS. Between the trimmed V and J ends, which lost 4 bases and 9 bases, there was a span of 13 bases. The CDR3 is 12 amino acids. The CDR3 region is CASSGLLPPQYF. CDR3 coding DNA: TGTGCCAGCAGTGGCCTTCTGCCCCCGCAGTACTTC.

CDR3 bases: TGCGCCAGCAGCCAAGTCGGGGTAGACTACACCTTC. Its protein product is CASSQVGVDYTF. This chain connects TRBV4-1 to TRBJ1-2; D is unclear. This CDR3 spans 12 amino acids. Deletions cut 1 base from V and 10 bases from J, with 10 bases between. Germline-derived CDR1 and CDR2 are MGHRA and YSYEKL.